This paragraph covers one T cell receptor (beta chain) sequence. Its target is not known. This entry is derived from a study of T cell repertoires in cytomegalovirus infection. Study information: Public TCR beta signatures marked donors with CMV infection and the matching HLA.

The CDR3 loop spans 14 amino acids. V lost 6 bases and J lost 13, with 19 bases in between. CDR1 is SGHTA, CDR2 FQGNSA, per germline. Study-level points and caveats: In two of eight donors, the top clonotype was HLA-C-restricted CMV-specific.

Each CDR3 protein is one row after TCRdb ran MiXCR on the reads. There are over 300,000 distinct CDR3 sequences in the sample; more than 9% occur only once, and roughly 4.5% lies in the top ten. The sequenced sample was PBMCs. This chain uses TRBV7-2 with TRBJ1-6; no clear D gene. The receptor comes from a human donor in good health (CMV status not recorded). Some clones in this sample may be carry-over from other donors' samples. CDR3 amino acids: CASSYIGSYLPLHF. The DNA of the CDR3 is TGTGCCAGCAGTTATATCGGAAGTTACCTTCCCCTCCACTTT.